The clone carrying this T cell receptor (beta chain) was seen only a few times. TCRdb re-called the RT-PCR reads through MiXCR, storing one row per CDR3 protein. This table holds around 580,000 distinct CDR3 sequences, 10% to 15% found once. V was pared by 2 bases and J by 3 bases, with 8 bases between. The CDR3 covers 13 residues. Germline CDR1 SGHRS, CDR2 YFSETQ. This sample was taken from a study of response to subunit inactivated influenza vaccine. This specimen was PBMCs from blood, taken on the day of vaccination. This chain links TRBV5-1 with TRBJ2-5; D is ambiguous. This receptor was taken from a man aged 45-65 years who received an inactivated influenza vaccine. The CDR3 nucleotides are TGCGCCAGCAGCTTTTTGCCGGAAGAGACCCAGTACTTC. Encoded protein: CASSFLPEETQYF.